The following is a T cell receptor (beta chain) sequence with its context. Its antigen has not been determined. No per-base quality is available; no much larger clone lies one base away. This specimen comes from a study of control samples from healthy donors and cancer patients (dated by TCRdb to 2019 to 2021). Library creation used the immunoSEQ multiplex PCR assay. TCRdb provides this immuneACCESS table in a form limited to in-frame rearrangements. Some clones are lacking; in checked studies, under half of them reflect an unresolved V gene, and why the rest are absent is not known. This sample holds 110,000 or so clones; around 92% were observed only once. The ten largest clones represent 40% of the sample. The origin of this receptor is a man aged 50 or older in good health. The specimen was blood.

The CDR3 region reads CASSQDGQGTPGETQYF. The nucleotides read TGTGCCAGCAGCCAAGACGGTCAGGGAACCCCGGGAGAGACCCAGTACTTC. Recombination linked TRBV3-1 (or the pseudogene TRBV3-2) to TRBJ2-5; TRBD1 is a weak D gene call, 5 bases matching. The CDR3 sequence holds 17 residues, the cysteine and phenylalanine included. Only the CDR3 portion is preserved as DNA: 51 bases, with reading frame beginning at the first base. V drops 0 bases and J drops 4 bases, leaving 18 bases in between. Taken from the germline V gene (reference sequence), the CDR1 and CDR2 loops are LGHDT and YNNKEL.